Listed here are 9 T cell receptor beta chains from one sample, sequenced in a study of shared clonotypes between healthy human individuals (dated by TCRdb to 2018 to 2020). CD8 naive samples were obtained by positive selection for CCR7 among CD45RO-negative cells, yielding a CD45RA+CCR7+ population from which TemRA cells were excluded. Library construction relied on the immunoSEQ multiplex PCR assay. Not all clones reach the TCRdb copy of this immuneACCESS table, which keeps in-frame sequences only. Checked studies attribute under half of the gap to unresolved V genes and leave the rest unexplained. Within this sample are nearly 2 million clones, with approximately 95% of them counted one time only. The top ten constitute 1% to 1.5% of the sample. The specimen was naive CD8+ T cells sorted from blood. According to the study, the label for this sample's cell subset or site signals: CD45RA+CCR7+. The receptors stem from a man between 18 and 29 years old in good health.

The genes are TRBV7-7 and TRBJ1-6; D is undetermined. The germline gives CDR1 SSHAT, CDR2 FNYEAQ (reference sequence). V was shortened by 11 bases and J by 0 bases, with 23 bases between the two germline ends. This CDR3 has 18 amino acids. The CDR3 region is CAPIPGFLPSSYNSPLHF. The CDR3 nucleotides are TGTGCCCCTATCCCGGGGTTCCTCCCTAGCTCCTATAATTCACCCCTCCACTTT.

This clone came up once. The sample holds other DNA sequences that translate to the same CDR3. The rearrangement uses TRBV4-1 and TRBJ2-2; D call uncertain. Trimming shortened V by 1 base and J by 1 base, and 4 bases separated the two germline ends. This CDR3 region has 14 residues. Germline CDR1 reads MGHRA; CDR2 reads YSYEKL. The CDR3 loop is CASSQGRNTGELFF. The CDR3 DNA follows: TGCGCCAGCAGCCAAGGGCGGAACACCGGGGAGCTGTTTTTT.

This clone was seen a single time. Other DNA sequences in the same sample also yield this CDR3. The chain couples TRBV9 to TRBJ2-3; TRBD2 agrees at 7 bases. Germline loops: CDR1 SGDLS, CDR2 YYNGEE. The CDR3 is made up of 14 amino acids. Unmatched junction bases numbered 3, after V lost 0 bases and J lost 5 bases. CDR3 sequence: CASSVAGGGDTQYF. The CDR3 DNA follows: TGTGCCAGCAGCGTAGCGGGGGGTGGAGATACGCAGTATTTT.

The genes are TRBV7-9 and TRBJ2-1; no reliable D call. CDR3 size: 15 residues. In germline, CDR1 is SEHNR, CDR2 FQNEAQ (reference sequence). The V gene lost 2 bases and the J gene lost 8 bases, with 16 bases spanning the gap. This CDR3 reads CASSLFRDGSDEQFF. The CDR3 DNA follows: TGTGCCAGCAGCTTATTTAGGGATGGGTCCGATGAGCAGTTCTTC.

The V gene is TRBV5-1, the J gene TRBJ2-3; 14 bases line up with TRBD2. The V segment lost 1 base and the J segment 3 bases; nucleotides outside the gene matches: 10. CDR1 is SGHRS, CDR2 YFSETQ, per germline. This CDR3 region has 19 residues. This CDR3 is CASSLRLAGGLSTTDTQYF. Written as DNA, the CDR3 is TGCGCCAGCAGCTTGAGACTAGCGGGAGGGCTTAGTACGACAGATACGCAGTATTTT.

The chain has TRBV28 and TRBJ1-5; D might be TRBD1 (5 bases). V shed 7 bases and J shed 3 bases, with 16 bases lying between them. In germline, CDR1 is MDHEN, CDR2 SYDVKM. The CDR3 runs to 15 residues. The chain's CDR3 is CASTLGGGPNQPQHF. CDR3 bases: TGTGCCAGCACCCTGGGGGGGGGACCCAATCAGCCCCAGCATTTT.

The chain joins TRBV27 to TRBJ1-5; D gene ambiguous. The CDR3 consists of 14 residues. CDR1 is MNHEY, CDR2 SMNVEV, per germline (reference sequence). With 6 bases removed from V and 0 bases from J, the gap between germline ends came to 9 bases. Written as DNA, the CDR3 is TGTGCCAGCAGCCAGGAGTATAGCAATCAGCCCCAGCATTTT. Residues: CASSQEYSNQPQHF.

On this clone: Other DNA sequences in this specimen translate into the identical CDR3. The chain recombines TRBV5-6 with TRBJ2-7, with D tentatively TRBD2 (5 bases). V lost 4 bases, J lost 1 base, and 9 bases lay in between. Germline V lookup: CDR1 SGHDT, CDR2 YYEEEE. This CDR3 region has 13 residues. This CDR3 is CASSGGQSYEQYF. In DNA form, the CDR3 reads TGTGCCAGCAGCGGAGGCCAATCCTACGAGCAGTACTTC.

With respect to this clone: This CDR3 is also generated by other DNA sequences in the sample. The genes are TRBV27 and TRBJ2-7; TRBD1 agrees at 7 bases. The V gene end was trimmed by 4 bases and the J gene end by 4 bases; junction bases not matched to a gene: 1. This CDR3 region has 12 residues. Germline V lookup: CDR1 MNHEY, CDR2 SMNVEV (reference sequence). CDR3 sequence (DNA): TGTGCCAGCAGTTCGGGACAGTACGAGCAGTACTTC. This encodes CASSSGQYEQYF.